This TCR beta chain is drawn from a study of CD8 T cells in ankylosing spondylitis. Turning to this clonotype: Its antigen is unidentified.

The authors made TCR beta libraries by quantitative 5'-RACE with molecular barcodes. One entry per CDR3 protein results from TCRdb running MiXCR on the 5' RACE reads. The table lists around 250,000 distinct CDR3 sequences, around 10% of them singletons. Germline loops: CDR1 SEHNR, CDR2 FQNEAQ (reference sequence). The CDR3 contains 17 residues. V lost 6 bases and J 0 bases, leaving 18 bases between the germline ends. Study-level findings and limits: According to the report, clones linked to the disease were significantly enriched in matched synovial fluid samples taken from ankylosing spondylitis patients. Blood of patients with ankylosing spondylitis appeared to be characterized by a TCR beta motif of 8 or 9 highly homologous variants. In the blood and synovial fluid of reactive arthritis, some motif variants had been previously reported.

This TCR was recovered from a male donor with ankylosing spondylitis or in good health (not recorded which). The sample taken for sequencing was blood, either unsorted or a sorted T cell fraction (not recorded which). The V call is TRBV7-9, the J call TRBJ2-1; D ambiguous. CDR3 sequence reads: CASSYKVSLSSYNEQFF. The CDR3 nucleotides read TGTGCCAGCAGTTATAAAGTCTCGCTGAGCTCCTACAATGAGCAGTTCTTC.